What follows are 19 T cell receptor beta chains derived from one specimen sequenced in a study of CD8+ T cells in alopecia areata. Treatment defined: oral pan-JAK inhibitor, 5-10 mg twice daily. As the sequencing template, cDNA was produced by extracting RNA and reverse transcribing it. Sequenced by immunoSEQ multiplex PCR; TCRdb stores in-frame clones only, minus some. Among fewer than 250,000 clones listed, roughly two fifths were seen once. The specimen comprised CD4+ T cells sorted from blood, sampled at approximately week 30, from a patient treated with tofacitinib. The receptor set was obtained from a human donor with alopecia areata.

This clone was detected only a few times. The V call is TRBV5-1, the J call TRBJ2-5; D is tentatively TRBD1 or TRBD2 (5 bases each). Germline V CDR1 and CDR2: SGHRS, YFSETQ. V lost 4 bases and J lost 3, with 10 bases in between. The CDR3 consists of 13 residues. CDR3 amino acids: CASSPGTEETQYF. The DNA of the CDR3 is TGCGCCAGCAGCCCCGGGACGGAAGAGACCCAGTACTTC.

There are a few counts of this clone. The chain employs TRBV4-2 and TRBJ2-3; TRBD2 agrees at 13 bases. J was trimmed by 6 bases and V by 4 bases; bases with no gene match: 10. This CDR3 contains 17 residues. Germline CDR1 LGHNA, CDR2 YNFKEQ. The CDR3 sequence is CASSRDIPGLAGDTQYF. DNA for the CDR3: TGTGCCAGCAGCCGAGATATACCGGGACTAGCGGGGGATACGCAGTATTTT.

This clone has just one count. The J gene is TRBJ1-2, the V gene TRBV7-9; no firm D call. Trimming removed 0 bases at V and 8 bases at J, with 13 bases between. The CDR3 sequence is 14 residues long. Per the germline V gene, CDR1 is SEHNR and CDR2 is FQNEAQ (reference sequence). The CDR3 protein is CASSLAVVGMGYTF. The CDR3 DNA is TGTGCCAGCAGCTTAGCTGTTGTGGGAATGGGCTACACCTTC.

The sample holds a few counts of this clone. The gene calls are TRBV19 and TRBJ1-5; D is unclear. This CDR3 region has 13 residues. Germline V gene sequence: CDR1 LNHDA, CDR2 SQIVND (reference sequence). V dropped 8 bases and J dropped 1 base, with 9 bases sitting between them. CDR3 in amino acids: CASGEQSNQPQHF. CDR3 in DNA: TGTGCCAGTGGAGAGCAAAGCAATCAGCCCCAGCATTTT.

Only a few counts were recorded for this clone. V and J are TRBV27 and TRBJ1-6, with D unresolved. The germline V gene encodes CDR1 MNHEY and CDR2 SMNVEV (reference sequence). V shed 2 bases and J shed 7 bases, with 15 bases lying between them. The CDR3 spans 16 residues. In DNA form, the CDR3 reads TGTGCCAGCAGTTTAAGTGGGTTCAATTTGAATTCACCCCTCCACTTT. Translating gives CASSLSGFNLNSPLHF.

The V call is TRBV6-5, the J call TRBJ2-5; TRBD2 aligns across 11 bases. CDR1 and CDR2 from the germline V gene are MNHEY and SVGAGI. The V gene end was trimmed by 8 bases and the J gene end by 4 bases; junction bases not matched to a gene: 9. This CDR3 spans 15 amino acids. The CDR3 DNA follows: TGTGCCAGCTGGGCTAGCGGGAGGAGCCGAGAGACCCAGTACTTC. It translates to CASWASGRSRETQYF.

The chain is built from TRBV6-5 and TRBJ1-1; weak D call: TRBD1 (6 bases). CDR1 and CDR2 (germline): MNHEY, SVGAGI. The CDR3 is 12 residues long. The V end lost 6 bases, the J end lost 2 bases, and 7 bases lay between the germline ends. Written as DNA, the CDR3 is TGTGCCAGCAGACAGGGAAACACTGAAGCTTTCTTT. Translating gives CASRQGNTEAFF.

This clone has a handful of counts. This chain uses TRBV6-5 with TRBJ1-1; D not resolved. The CDR3 consists of 13 residues. V lost 4 bases to trimming and J lost 11 bases, with 17 bases between them. CDR1 is MNHEY, CDR2 SVGAGI, per germline. The CDR3 is CASSSVGSSGAFF. The CDR3, as DNA: TGTGCCAGCAGTTCGGTTGGGTCCTCGGGCGCTTTCTTT.

This CDR3 is CASSLGTGPYEQYF. The CDR3 DNA reads TGTGCCAGCAGTCTCGGGACAGGGCCCTACGAGCAGTACTTC. The chain couples TRBV27 to TRBJ2-7, with 9 bases aligning to TRBD1. The CDR3 spans 14 residues. The junction had 4 bases not matched to a gene; V was cut back by 5 bases and J by 2 bases. CDR1 and CDR2 from the germline V gene are MNHEY and SMNVEV (reference sequence).

The gene calls are TRBV7-2 and TRBJ2-5; D perhaps matches TRBD1 (5 bases). Deletions cut 5 bases from V and 3 bases from J, with 13 bases between. In germline, CDR1 is SGHTA, CDR2 FQGNSA. The CDR3 extends over 14 amino acids. Here the CDR3 reads CASSPWGLKETQYF. Here the CDR3 DNA reads TGTGCCAGCAGCCCCTGGGGCTTGAAAGAGACCCAGTACTTC.

This clone showed up just a few times. This sequence joins TRBV29-1 and TRBJ2-7, with a weak D call TRBD2 (5 bases). The CDR3 loop spans 10 amino acids. Trimming took off 7 bases at V and 6 bases at J, with 10 bases between the two ends. Looked up from germline, CDR1 is SQVTM and CDR2 is ANQGSEA. CDR3 bases: TGCAGCGCCGGGGATATCGAGCAGTACTTC. This codes for CSAGDIEQYF.

The J gene is TRBJ1-1, the V gene TRBV30; tentatively, D is TRBD1 (6 bases). Germline CDR1 reads GTSNPN; CDR2 reads SVGIG (reference sequence). This CDR3 spans 13 amino acids. With 3 bases removed from V and 11 bases from J, the gap between germline ends came to 19 bases. CDR3 sequence: CAWRAGANGVAFF. In nucleotides, the CDR3 is TGTGCCTGGAGGGCGGGGGCCAATGGTGTGGCTTTCTTT. Full variable domain (missing parts from reference TRBV30 and TRBJ1-1): SQTIHQWPATLVQPVGSPLSLECTVEGTSNPNLYWYRQAAGRGLQLLFYSVGIGQISSEVPQNLSASRPQDRQFILSSKKLLLSDSGFYLCAWRAGANGVAFFGQGTRLTVV.

This chain uses TRBV7-9 with TRBJ1-4; 7 bases line up with TRBD1. The CDR3 is 15 amino acids. CDR1 is SEHNR, CDR2 FQNEAQ, per germline (reference sequence). The J segment lost 4 bases and the V segment lost 5 bases, leaving 7 bases of the junction unmatched. The CDR3 DNA reads as TGTGCCAGCAGCCGGGGGACAGCGGTTAATGAAAAACTGTTTTTT. Its translation is CASSRGTAVNEKLFF.

About this clone itself: Within the sample, other DNA sequences also encode this same CDR3. The chain combines TRBV6-5 with TRBJ1-5, with D possibly TRBD1 on 6 matching bases. With 6 bases removed from V and 5 bases from J, the gap between germline ends came to 8 bases. The V gene's germline CDR1 is MNHEY and CDR2 SVGAGI. This CDR3 comprises 12 residues. The CDR3 DNA reads TGTGCCAGCAGCAGGGGTGATCAGCCCCAGCATTTT. Its translation is CASSRGDQPQHF.

This chain links TRBV27 with TRBJ1-3; D remains ambiguous. The germline V gene encodes CDR1 MNHEY and CDR2 SMNVEV (reference sequence). The V end was cut by 6 bases, the J end by 0 bases, with 18 bases between. The CDR3 loop spans 17 amino acids. The CDR3 bases are TGTGCCAGCAGCCAAGAGGACGGGCGTTTCTCTGGAAACACCATATATTTT. Translation: CASSQEDGRFSGNTIYF.

The chain recombines TRBV30 with TRBJ2-4; D call uncertain. CDR1 is GTSNPN, CDR2 SVGIG, per germline (reference sequence). Trimming took off 6 bases at V and 0 bases at J, with 9 bases between the two ends. This CDR3 has 13 residues. The CDR3 DNA reads as TGTGCCTGCCTAGGGCTAGCCAAAAACATTCAGTACTTC. It specifies CACLGLAKNIQYF.

The gene calls are TRBV30 and TRBJ1-1; possible D gene TRBD1, 5 bases. The CDR3 totals 12 residues. Germline CDR1 reads GTSNPN; CDR2 reads SVGIG (reference sequence). V dropped 2 bases and J dropped 10 bases, with 14 bases sitting between them. The CDR3 loop reads CAWSSGFGRAFF. In DNA, the CDR3 is TGTGCCTGGAGTTCAGGGTTCGGGAGAGCTTTCTTT.

V usage is TRBV2 and J usage is TRBJ2-7; D unresolved. The CDR3 totals 15 residues. V was trimmed by 1 base and J by 2 bases, leaving 12 bases between them. CDR1 and CDR2 (germline): SNHLY, FYNNEI. The CDR3 coding sequence is TGTGCCAGCAGTGAAGGGCAAGGGTTCGCCTACGAGCAGTACTTC. It translates to CASSEGQGFAYEQYF.

This clone turned up a few times. V usage is TRBV6-5 and J usage is TRBJ1-2, with D maybe TRBD1 (6 bases). The CDR3 loop spans 15 amino acids. V dropped 0 bases and J dropped 8 bases, with 16 bases sitting between them. Germline V gives CDR1 MNHEY, CDR2 SVGAGI. CDR3 sequence (DNA): TGTGCCAGCAGTTACTCCGCGACAGGCCGCGGGGGCTACACCTTC. Protein: CASSYSATGRGGYTF.